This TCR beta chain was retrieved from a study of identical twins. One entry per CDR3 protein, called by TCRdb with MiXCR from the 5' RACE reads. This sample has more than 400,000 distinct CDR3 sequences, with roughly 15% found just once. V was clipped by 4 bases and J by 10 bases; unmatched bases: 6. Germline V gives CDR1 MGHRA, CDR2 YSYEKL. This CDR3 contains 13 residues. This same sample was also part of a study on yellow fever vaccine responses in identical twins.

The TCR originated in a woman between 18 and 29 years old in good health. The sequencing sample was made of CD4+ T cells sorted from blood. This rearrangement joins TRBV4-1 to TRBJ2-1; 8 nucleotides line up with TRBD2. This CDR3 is CASSPLGLGEQFF. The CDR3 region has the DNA TGCGCCAGCAGCCCCTTGGGACTAGGGGAGCAGTTCTTC.